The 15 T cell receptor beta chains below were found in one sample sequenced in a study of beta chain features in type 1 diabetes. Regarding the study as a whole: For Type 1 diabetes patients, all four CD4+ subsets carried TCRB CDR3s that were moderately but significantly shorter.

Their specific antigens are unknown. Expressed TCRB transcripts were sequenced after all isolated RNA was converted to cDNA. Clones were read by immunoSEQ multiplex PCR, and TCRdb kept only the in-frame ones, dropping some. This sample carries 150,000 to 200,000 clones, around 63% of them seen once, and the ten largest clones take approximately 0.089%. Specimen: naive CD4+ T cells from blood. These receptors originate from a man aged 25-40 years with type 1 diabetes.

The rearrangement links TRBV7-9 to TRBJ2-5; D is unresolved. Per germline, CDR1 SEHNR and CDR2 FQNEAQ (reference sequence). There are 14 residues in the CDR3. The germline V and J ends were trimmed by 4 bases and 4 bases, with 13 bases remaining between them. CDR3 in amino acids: CASSSPKERETQYF. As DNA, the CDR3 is TGTGCCAGCAGCTCGCCTAAGGAGAGAGAGACCCAGTACTTC.

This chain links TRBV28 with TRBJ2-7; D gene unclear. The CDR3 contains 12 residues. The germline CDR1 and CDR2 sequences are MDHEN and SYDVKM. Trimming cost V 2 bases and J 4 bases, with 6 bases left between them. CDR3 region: CASSLRPYEQYF. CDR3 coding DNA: TGTGCCAGCAGTTTACGGCCATACGAGCAGTACTTC.

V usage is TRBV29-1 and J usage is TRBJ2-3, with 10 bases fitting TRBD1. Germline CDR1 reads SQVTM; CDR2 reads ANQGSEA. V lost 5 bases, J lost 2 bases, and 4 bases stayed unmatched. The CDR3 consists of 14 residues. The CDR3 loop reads CSVPGQGNTDTQYF. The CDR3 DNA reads TGCAGCGTTCCGGGACAGGGGAACACAGATACGCAGTATTTT.

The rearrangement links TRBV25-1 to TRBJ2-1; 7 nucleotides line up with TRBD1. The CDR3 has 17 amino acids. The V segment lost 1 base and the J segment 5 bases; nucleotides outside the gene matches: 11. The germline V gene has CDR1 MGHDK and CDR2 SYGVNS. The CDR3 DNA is TGTGCCAGCAGTGAATTGGCCCACTCCGGGACAGACAATGAGCAGTTCTTC. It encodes CASSELAHSGTDNEQFF.

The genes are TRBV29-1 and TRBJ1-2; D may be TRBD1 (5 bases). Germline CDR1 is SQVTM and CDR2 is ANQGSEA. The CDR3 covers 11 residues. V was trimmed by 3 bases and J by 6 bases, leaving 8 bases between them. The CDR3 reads CSVDTGDGYTF. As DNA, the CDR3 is TGCAGCGTTGATACGGGGGATGGCTACACCTTC.

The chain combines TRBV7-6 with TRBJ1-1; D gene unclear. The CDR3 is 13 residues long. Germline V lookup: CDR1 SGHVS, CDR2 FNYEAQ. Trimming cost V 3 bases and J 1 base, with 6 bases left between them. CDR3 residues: CASSLSKNTEAFF. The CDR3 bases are TGTGCCAGCAGCTTGAGTAAGAACACTGAAGCTTTCTTT.

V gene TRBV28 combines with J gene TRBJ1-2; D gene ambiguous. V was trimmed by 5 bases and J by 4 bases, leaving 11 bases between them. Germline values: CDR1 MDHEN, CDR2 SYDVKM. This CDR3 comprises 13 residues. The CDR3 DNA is TGTGCCAGCAGTCCCCCAGAATTCTATGGCTACACCTTC. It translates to CASSPPEFYGYTF.

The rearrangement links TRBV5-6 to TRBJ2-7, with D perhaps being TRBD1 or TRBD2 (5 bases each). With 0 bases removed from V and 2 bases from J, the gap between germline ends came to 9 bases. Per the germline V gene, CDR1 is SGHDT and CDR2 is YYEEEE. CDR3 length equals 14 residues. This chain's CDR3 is CASSLVGDAYEQYF. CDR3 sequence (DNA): TGTGCCAGCAGCTTGGTAGGGGACGCCTACGAGCAGTACTTC.

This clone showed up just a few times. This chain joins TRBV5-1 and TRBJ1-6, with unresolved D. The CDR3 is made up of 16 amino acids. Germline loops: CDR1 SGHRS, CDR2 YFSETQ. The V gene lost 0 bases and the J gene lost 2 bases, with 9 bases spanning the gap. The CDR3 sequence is CASSLEGTAYNSPLHF. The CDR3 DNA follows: TGCGCCAGCAGCTTGGAGGGAACGGCCTATAATTCACCCCTCCACTTT.

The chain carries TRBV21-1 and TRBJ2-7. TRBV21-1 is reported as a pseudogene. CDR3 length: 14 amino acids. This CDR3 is CASSPPDGSYEQYF. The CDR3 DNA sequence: TGTGCCAGCAGCCCCCCGGACGGATCCTACGAGCAGTACTTC.

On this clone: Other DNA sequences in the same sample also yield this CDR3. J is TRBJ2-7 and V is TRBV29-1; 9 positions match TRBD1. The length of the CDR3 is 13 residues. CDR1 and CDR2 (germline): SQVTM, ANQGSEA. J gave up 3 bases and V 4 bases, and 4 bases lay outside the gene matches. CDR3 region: CSVAGTGLYEQYF. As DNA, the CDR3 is TGCAGCGTTGCCGGGACAGGGCTCTACGAGCAGTACTTC.

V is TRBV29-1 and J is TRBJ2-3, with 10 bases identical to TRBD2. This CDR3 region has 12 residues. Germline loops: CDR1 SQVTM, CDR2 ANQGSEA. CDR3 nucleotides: TGCAGGGCTAGCGGGGGAGGCGACACGCAGTATTTT. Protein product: CRASGGGDTQYF.

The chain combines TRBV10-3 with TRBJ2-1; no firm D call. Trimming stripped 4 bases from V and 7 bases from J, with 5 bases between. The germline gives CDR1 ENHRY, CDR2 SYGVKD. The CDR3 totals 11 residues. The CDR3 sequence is CAISGQNEQFF. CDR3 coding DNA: TGTGCCATCAGTGGGCAAAATGAGCAGTTCTTC.

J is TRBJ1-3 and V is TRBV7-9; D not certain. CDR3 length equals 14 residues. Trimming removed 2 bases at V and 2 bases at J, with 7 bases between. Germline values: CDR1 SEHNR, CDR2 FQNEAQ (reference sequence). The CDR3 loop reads CASSLFQAGNTIYF. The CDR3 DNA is TGTGCCAGCAGCTTATTCCAGGCTGGAAACACCATATATTTT.

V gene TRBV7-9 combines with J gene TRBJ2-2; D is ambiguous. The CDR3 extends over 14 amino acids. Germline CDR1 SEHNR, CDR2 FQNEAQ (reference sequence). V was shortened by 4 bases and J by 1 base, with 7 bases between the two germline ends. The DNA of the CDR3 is TGTGCCAGCAGCTCACGCGGGAACACCGGGGAGCTGTTTTTT. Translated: CASSSRGNTGELFF.